This paragraph covers one TCR beta chain sequence. Original methodology: Quantification of nucleated cells was approximated via reference gene primer amplification. Data came from immunoSEQ multiplex PCR; TCRdb stores just in-frame clones and leaves some out. The DNA was the basis for D and trimming; V, J and clone size are from that table. This sample has some 250,000 clones; around nine tenths occur once, and the top ten carry approximately 7%. The data derive from a study of blood T cell repertoires in COVID-19. Turning to the study itself: Researchers got acute and convalescent COVID-19 samples from the United States, Italy and Spain. PBMCs, B-cell-depleted T cells, or T cells provided the cDNA or gDNA that made up the material.

Germline CDR1 is SGHDN and CDR2 is FVKESK. The V end was cut by 3 bases, the J end by 5 bases, with 11 bases between. The CDR3 runs to 14 residues. The chain links TRBV14 to TRBJ2-4; possibly TRBD2 for D (5 bases). Sequencing input: peripheral blood. The receptor was isolated from a woman in her 70s with active or convalescent COVID-19. The CDR3 is CASSHLDGENIQYF. The DNA for the CDR3 is TGTGCCAGCAGCCACCTGGACGGGGAAAACATTCAGTACTTC.